One and the same sample provided the 20 T cell receptor beta chains below, sequenced in a study of graft-versus-host responses after intestinal transplantation. Method: immunoSEQ multiplex PCR; TCRdb's copy keeps in-frame clones and lacks some. The table records 80,000 or so clones, 92% of them present only once. Sample: PBMCs, taken 98 days after intestinal transplantation. The receptors come from a human patient who received an intestinal transplant, so some T cells may come from the graft donor.

The chain links TRBV12-5 to TRBJ2-3; TRBD1 matches 8 bases. Germline CDR1 LGHNT, CDR2 FRNRAP. V was pared by 1 base and J by 3 bases, with 6 bases of the junction left unmatched. This CDR3 has 16 amino acids. CDR3 sequence reads: CASGLEAGGLTDTQYF. CDR3 DNA: TGTGCTAGTGGTTTGGAAGCAGGGGGCCTAACAGATACGCAGTATTTT.

This clone has only one observation. The rearrangement uses TRBV7-3 and TRBJ2-3; a possible D gene is TRBD2 (5 bases). Trimming removed 5 bases at V and 4 bases at J, with 13 bases between. The germline V gene has CDR1 SGHTA and CDR2 FQGTGA. The length of the CDR3 is 14 residues. CDR3: CASSPEEDPDTQYF. The CDR3 nucleotides read TGTGCCAGCAGCCCAGAGGAGGATCCAGATACGCAGTATTTT.

The chain is built from TRBV4-2 and TRBJ1-6; 7 bases agree with TRBD1. CDR3 size: 17 residues. Losses at the gene ends were 4 bases for V and 7 bases for J; bases not matched to a gene: 13. The germline V gene has CDR1 LGHNA and CDR2 YNFKEQ. The CDR3 coding sequence is TGTGCCAGCAGCCGCACCCCGCTTTTACAGGGGAATTCACCCCTCCACTTT. This encodes CASSRTPLLQGNSPLHF.

This chain links TRBV6-5 with TRBJ2-5; 9 nucleotides line up with TRBD2. CDR3 length: 15 amino acids. Germline V CDR1 and CDR2: MNHEY, SVGAGI. J was trimmed by 4 bases and V by 6 bases; bases with no gene match: 9. The DNA of the CDR3 is TGTGCCAGCAGAAGGTCGCGGGAGGGCCCAGAGACCCAGTACTTC. It yields the protein CASRRSREGPETQYF.

This sequence joins TRBV14 and TRBJ2-5, with a weak D call TRBD2 (5 bases). The CDR3 extends over 15 amino acids. Trimming took 4 bases from V and 0 from J, leaving 12 bases between them. The germline gives CDR1 SGHDN, CDR2 FVKESK. The CDR3, as DNA: TGTGCCAGCAGCCTCAAGACTATGTACCAAGAGACCCAGTACTTC. Amino acid sequence: CASSLKTMYQETQYF. Complete variable domain (other parts from reference TRBV14 and TRBJ2-5): EAGVTQFPSHSVIEKGQTVTLRCDPISGHDNLYWYRRVMGKEIKFLLHFVKESKQDESGMPNNRFLAERTGGTYSTLKVQPAELEDSGVYFCASSLKTMYQETQYFGPGTRLLVL.

This chain connects TRBV10-2 to TRBJ2-7, with 10 bases matching TRBD2. The CDR3 has 17 residues. CDR1 WSHSY and CDR2 SAAADI come from the germline V gene. V lost 0 bases and J lost 5; bases outside the gene matches: 10. The CDR3 loop reads CASSESLGLANSNEQYF. In DNA form, the CDR3 reads TGCGCCAGCAGTGAGTCCCTGGGACTAGCGAATAGCAACGAGCAGTACTTC.

This rearrangement joins TRBV4-1 to TRBJ2-5; D assignment may be TRBD1 or TRBD2 (5 bases each). This CDR3 has 13 amino acids. Germline lookup yields CDR1 MGHRA and CDR2 YSYEKL. Trimming left V 4 bases short and J 12 bases short, with 18 bases between. CDR3 nucleotides: TGCGCCAGCAGCCTGAGATCGGGGCACTGTGAGTACTTC. Translation: CASSLRSGHCEYF.

This chain connects TRBV27 to TRBJ1-1; D remains unclear. CDR1 MNHEY and CDR2 SMNVEV come from the germline V gene (reference sequence). CDR3 length equals 13 residues. Between the trimmed V and J ends, which lost 5 bases and 4 bases, there was a span of 11 bases. As DNA, the CDR3 is TGTGCCAGCAGTCTTCTAAGGAGCACTGAAGCTTTCTTT. Its translation is CASSLLRSTEAFF.

The chain recombines TRBV20-1 with TRBJ2-7, with no clear D. CDR1 DFQATT and CDR2 SNEGSKA come from the germline V gene (reference sequence). V dropped 3 bases and J dropped 3 bases, with 3 bases sitting between them. The CDR3 is made up of 10 amino acids. DNA of the CDR3: TGCAGTGCTAGTCTCTACGAGCAGTACTTC. Translation gives CSASLYEQYF.

J is TRBJ1-2 and V is TRBV7-9, with 7 nucleotides matching TRBD1. This CDR3 contains 14 residues. Trimming at V came to 1 base and at J to 6 bases, leaving 5 bases not matched to a gene. Germline V gene sequence: CDR1 SEHNR, CDR2 FQNEAQ (reference sequence). The chain's CDR3 is CASSLGQGTDGYTF. The CDR3 DNA reads as TGTGCCAGCAGCTTAGGACAGGGTACGGATGGCTACACCTTC.

The chain carries TRBV27 and TRBJ2-7, with D hard to call. The ends were cut back, 6 bases at V and 3 bases at J, with 24 bases in the middle. CDR1 is MNHEY and CDR2 is SMNVEV in the germline V gene (reference sequence). The CDR3 has 17 residues. The CDR3 protein is CASSSRLGPNLLYEQYF. In DNA, the CDR3 is TGTGCCAGCAGCTCTCGTTTGGGCCCTAATCTCCTCTACGAGCAGTACTTC.

The chain has TRBV6-6 and TRBJ1-2, with D unclear. V was trimmed by 2 bases and J by 2 bases, leaving 12 bases between them. The CDR3 has 15 amino acids. Germline CDR1 MNHNY, CDR2 SVGAGI (reference sequence). In nucleotides, the CDR3 is TGTGCCAGCAGTTACACTCGGGCCGGCAACTATGGCTACACCTTC. Amino acids: CASSYTRAGNYGYTF.

The chain is built from TRBV7-9 and TRBJ2-7; 9 bases are shared with TRBD1. This CDR3 comprises 14 residues. Trimming at V came to 4 bases and at J to 5 bases, leaving 6 bases not matched to a gene. The germline CDR1 and CDR2 sequences are SEHNR and FQNEAQ (reference sequence). The DNA of the CDR3 is TGTGCCAGCAGCTCTACCGGGACAGGGAACGAGCAGTACTTC. Its translation is CASSSTGTGNEQYF.

This chain joins TRBV28 and TRBJ1-1; D may be TRBD1 (6 bases). The CDR3 runs to 16 residues. Germline-derived CDR1 and CDR2 are MDHEN and SYDVKM. V lost 3 bases to trimming and J lost 1 base, with 15 bases between them. The CDR3 spells CASSFLGGQGNTEAFF. CDR3 DNA sequence: TGTGCCAGCAGTTTTCTGGGGGGCCAGGGGAACACTGAAGCTTTCTTT.

This clone came up once. This sequence joins TRBV5-1 and TRBJ2-1; no reliable D call. The germline gives CDR1 SGHRS, CDR2 YFSETQ. The V end was cut by 4 bases, the J end by 6 bases, with 8 bases between. This CDR3 is built from 12 residues. CDR3 nucleotide sequence: TGCGCCAGCAGCCATTCTAGCAATGAGCAGTTCTTC. Translation gives CASSHSSNEQFF.

The chain joins TRBV6-5 to TRBJ1-2; 7 bases are a match to TRBD1. Germline lookup yields CDR1 MNHEY and CDR2 SVGAGI. The CDR3 consists of 15 residues. The V gene end was trimmed by 2 bases and the J gene end by 4 bases; junction bases not matched to a gene: 7. Here the CDR3 reads CASSYQRDSSYGYTF. For the CDR3, the DNA is TGTGCCAGCAGTTACCAAAGGGACAGTTCCTATGGCTACACCTTC.

The chain uses TRBV4-1 and TRBJ2-7; D is perhaps TRBD1 (6 bases). Germline CDR1 reads MGHRA; CDR2 reads YSYEKL. Trimming took 2 bases from V and 4 from J, leaving 12 bases between them. The CDR3 has 14 amino acids. CDR3 protein: CASSQTSRGYEQYF. CDR3 nucleotides: TGCGCCAGCAGCCAAACCTCGAGGGGGTACGAGCAGTACTTC.

CDR3 in amino acids: CAIRQGGTEAFF. CDR3 DNA sequence: TGTGCCATTCGACAGGGGGGAACTGAAGCTTTCTTT. The V gene is TRBV19, the J gene TRBJ1-1; 9 bases are shared with TRBD1. The V gene's germline CDR1 is LNHDA and CDR2 SQIVND (reference sequence). The CDR3 runs 12 residues. V trimming: 10 bases; J trimming: 5 bases; junction bases outside the gene matches: 5.

The rearrangement links TRBV6-1 to TRBJ2-7; possibly TRBD1 for D (5 bases). The CDR3 length is 16 residues. V lost 1 base and J lost 2, with 15 bases in between. In germline, CDR1 is MNHNS, CDR2 SASEGT. The CDR3 sequence is CASSEGSPRQPYEQYF. CDR3 DNA sequence: TGTGCCAGCAGTGAAGGAAGCCCGAGACAGCCCTACGAGCAGTACTTC.

The rearrangement links TRBV15 to TRBJ2-7, with TRBD1 matching over 7 bases. Trimming cost V 0 bases and J 0 bases; bases outside gene matches: 5. The CDR3 spans 16 residues. Germline assignment: CDR1 LNHNV and CDR2 YYDKDF (reference sequence). The CDR3 sequence is CATSRDTTGASYEQYF. CDR3 DNA: TGTGCCACCAGCAGAGATACTACAGGGGCCTCCTACGAGCAGTACTTC.